This entry features one TCR beta chain sequence. Original processing methods: The assay estimated nucleated cells by amplifying reference gene primers. Clones were sequenced by immunoSEQ multiplex PCR, and TCRdb holds only the in-frame ones, with some missing. V and J calls and clone size come straight from that table; D and trimming were deduced from the DNA. The sample includes under 75,000 clones, 70% to 90% seen only once; the top ten take 3.5%. This entry comes from a study of blood T cell repertoires in COVID-19. Study information: COVID-19 samples, acute and convalescent, were from the United States, Italy and Spain. T cells, B-cell-depleted T cells, or PBMCs supplied cDNA or gDNA.

The sample consisted of peripheral blood. The TCR comes from a man aged 50 to 60 with active COVID-19.

The CDR3 sequence: CASSLVAGADTQYF. Written as DNA, the CDR3 is TGCGCCAGCAGCTTGGTGGCGGGGGCAGATACGCAGTATTTT. The rearrangement uses TRBV5-1 and TRBJ2-3; 7 bases fit TRBD2. Trimming took 0 bases from V and 4 from J; bases not matched to a gene: 2. The CDR3 sequence is 14 residues long. The germline V gene encodes CDR1 SGHRS and CDR2 YFSETQ.